Listed here are 31 T cell receptor beta chains from one sample, sequenced in a study of T cells in Graves' hyperthyroidism and ophthalmopathy. The source material, RNA transcripts, was used to amplify TCR beta CDR3 regions. An initial round of RT-PCR targeting the TCR CDR3 relied on the HTBI primer set. Using its own MiXCR run on the multiplex PCR reads, TCRdb lists one record per CDR3 protein. The sample has around 540,000 distinct CDR3 sequences; about 16% are singletons. The sequenced sample consisted of blood. The receptors were gathered from a woman in her twenties or thirties with Graves' ophthalmopathy.

This clonotype was seen only a few times. This may arise from a read error, as a much more abundant clone is one base away. V gene TRBV7-2 combines with J gene TRBJ2-3, with D tentatively TRBD1 (6 bases). This CDR3 spans 14 amino acids. Germline assignment: CDR1 SGHTA and CDR2 FQGNSA. The CDR3 nucleotides are TGTGCCAGCAGCTTAAAGACAGGCCGAGATACGCAGTTTTTT. It is translated as CASSLKTGRDTQFF.

This clonotype was found a few times. The chain has TRBV28 and TRBJ2-2, with D perhaps TRBD2 (7 bases). The CDR3 sequence is 15 residues long. Trimming stripped 3 bases from V and 3 bases from J, with 11 bases between. CDR1 MDHEN and CDR2 SYDVKM come from the germline V gene. The CDR3 loop is CASSLGGQDTGELFF. The CDR3 DNA reads as TGTGCCAGCAGTTTGGGGGGGCAGGACACCGGGGAGCTGTTTTTT.

This clonotype occurred many times. This chain links TRBV6-2 or TRBV6-3 with TRBJ2-5; TRBD2 matches at 8 bases. CDR3 length: 16 amino acids. Germline V CDR1 and CDR2: MNHEY, SVGEGT. J was trimmed by 7 bases and V by 8 bases; bases with no gene match: 18. CDR3 in amino acids: CASEGFPGLGIGTQYF. For the CDR3, the DNA is TGTGCCAGCGAGGGCTTCCCGGGACTAGGTATCGGGACCCAGTACTTC.

The chain carries TRBV9 and TRBJ1-1, with a possible D match to TRBD1 (6 bases). CDR3 size: 13 residues. Germline CDR1 and CDR2: SGDLS and YYNGEE. The V end lost 3 bases, the J end lost 7 bases, and 13 bases lay between the germline ends. The CDR3 coding sequence is TGTGCCAGCAGCGAGGGGACACGGGTTGAAGCTTTCTTT. Protein product: CASSEGTRVEAFF.

In this sample, this clonotype turned up many times. V gene TRBV13 combines with J gene TRBJ2-7; maybe TRBD2 (5 bases). The CDR3 has 15 residues. Trimming removed 4 bases at V and 6 bases at J, with 19 bases between. Germline V gene data show CDR1 as PRHDT and CDR2 as FYEKMQ (reference sequence). DNA of the CDR3: TGTGCCAGCAGCTCGCAGCTAGCCCCCTTTGTCGAGCAGTACTTC. Its translation: CASSSQLAPFVEQYF.

This clonotype appeared many times. The genes are TRBV28 and TRBJ2-1, with D unresolved. The V gene's germline CDR1 is MDHEN and CDR2 SYDVKM. This CDR3 is 12 amino acids long. With 6 bases removed from V and 0 bases from J, the gap between germline ends came to 3 bases. Written as DNA, the CDR3 is TGTGCCAGCAGGAGCTCCTACAATGAGCAGTTCTTC. Its protein product is CASRSSYNEQFF.

This clonotype was counted ten times or more. This chain connects TRBV7-2 to TRBJ1-1; TRBD1 matches at 7 bases. Germline values: CDR1 SGHTA, CDR2 FQGNSA. This CDR3 contains 15 residues. The junction had 5 bases not matched to a gene; V was cut back by 4 bases and J by 0 bases. The CDR3 region has the DNA TGTGCCAGCAGCTCGAGACAGGGCGTGAACACTGAAGCTTTCTTT. This gives the protein CASSSRQGVNTEAFF.

This clonotype has ten or more counts. The CDR3 here is CASSLGYTGDTQYF. The CDR3 DNA reads as TGTGCCAGCAGCTTAGGATATACAGGGGATACGCAGTATTTT. This rearrangement joins TRBV7-8 to TRBJ2-3, with a tentative D call TRBD1 (6 bases). There are 14 residues in the CDR3. Per germline, CDR1 SGHVS and CDR2 FQNEAQ. V was pared by 1 base and J by 6 bases, with 11 bases between.

The table lists this clonotype with a few counts. The chain uses TRBV20-1 and TRBJ2-7; TRBD2 agrees at 9 bases. Trimming cost V 0 bases and J 3 bases; bases outside gene matches: 9. CDR3 size: 16 residues. The germline V gene encodes CDR1 DFQATT and CDR2 SNEGSKA (reference sequence). Here the CDR3 reads CSARDLLGGRVYEQYF. The CDR3 bases are TGCAGTGCTAGAGATCTTTTGGGCGGGAGGGTCTACGAGCAGTACTTC.

This clonotype was observed many times. The rearrangement uses TRBV5-5 and TRBJ2-7; 9 nucleotides agree with TRBD1. The V gene's germline CDR1 is SGHKS and CDR2 YYEKEE (reference sequence). The CDR3 covers 15 residues. Losses at the gene ends were 4 bases for V and 4 bases for J; bases not matched to a gene: 9. The chain's CDR3 is CASSNAGTGSYEQYF. CDR3 nucleotides: TGTGCCAGCAGCAACGCCGGGACAGGGTCTTACGAGCAGTACTTC.

This clonotype was counted between two and nine times. The chain is built from TRBV7-8 and TRBJ2-7; 9 positions match TRBD2. V shed 3 bases and J 7 bases; nucleotides not matched to a gene: 19. There are 18 residues in the CDR3. Germline V gives CDR1 SGHVS, CDR2 FQNEAQ. In nucleotides, the CDR3 is TGTGCCAGCAGCTTTGTGGACTCTTCCGCGGGAGGGCGAAGGGAGCAGTACTTC. This gives the protein CASSFVDSSAGGRREQYF.

This clonotype has at least ten counts. V is TRBV6-1 and J is TRBJ1-2, with 8 bases that match TRBD1. Germline V gene sequence: CDR1 MNHNS, CDR2 SASEGT. The trim removed 7 bases at V and 7 bases at J, leaving 20 bases unmatched. There are 17 residues in the CDR3. DNA of the CDR3: TGTGCCAGCACCCCACTACATATGACAGGGGACCTCTCTGGCTACACCTTC. It specifies CASTPLHMTGDLSGYTF.

This clonotype was found many times. This rearrangement joins TRBV2 to TRBJ1-2, with 7 bases identical to TRBD1. CDR1 is SNHLY and CDR2 is FYNNEI in the germline V gene. The CDR3 runs to 16 residues. V was clipped by 0 bases and J by 2 bases; unmatched bases: 6. CDR3 protein: CASSEAVGTVNYGYTF. As DNA, the CDR3 is TGTGCCAGCAGTGAAGCTGTAGGGACAGTCAACTATGGCTACACCTTC.

The V gene is TRBV20-1, the J gene TRBJ2-1; D ambiguous. The CDR3 has 15 amino acids. Germline lookup yields CDR1 DFQATT and CDR2 SNEGSKA (reference sequence). Trimming left V 0 bases short and J 5 bases short, with 14 bases between. The CDR3 sequence: CSARDPYSSHNEQFF. The DNA of the CDR3 is TGCAGTGCTAGAGATCCCTATTCAAGTCACAATGAGCAGTTCTTC.

Many counts were recorded for this clonotype. This rearrangement joins TRBV28 to TRBJ2-1, with a weak D call TRBD2 (6 bases). There are 16 residues in the CDR3. V was trimmed by 0 bases and J by 7 bases, leaving 16 bases between them. Germline CDR1 reads MDHEN; CDR2 reads SYDVKM. CDR3 region: CASSLWLGAGTNEQFF. DNA of the CDR3: TGTGCCAGCAGTTTATGGTTAGGTGCGGGAACAAATGAGCAGTTCTTC.

The V call is TRBV5-1, the J call TRBJ2-2, with 8 positions matching TRBD1. Germline assignment: CDR1 SGHRS and CDR2 YFSETQ. V lost 4 bases to trimming and J lost 4 bases; unmatched junction nucleotides: 9. The length of the CDR3 is 16 residues. Written as DNA, the CDR3 is TGCGCCAGCAGCCCAGGACAGGGCCGGACCACCGGGGAGCTGTTTTTT. It yields the protein CASSPGQGRTTGELFF.

The sample holds many counts of this clonotype. The V and J genes are TRBV12-3 or TRBV12-4 and TRBJ2-3; D is possibly TRBD2 (6 bases). Between the trimmed V and J ends, which lost 3 bases and 1 base, there was a span of 8 bases. The CDR3 sequence is 14 residues long. The CDR3 spells CASSFWGGTDTQYF. The CDR3 DNA reads as TGTGCCAGCAGTTTCTGGGGGGGCACAGATACGCAGTATTTT.

This clonotype was seen ten or more times. The rearrangement links TRBV7-3 to TRBJ2-5; possible D gene TRBD1, 6 bases. Trimming took off 5 bases at V and 2 bases at J, with 12 bases between the two ends. The CDR3 sequence is 14 residues long. Per the germline V gene, CDR1 is SGHTA and CDR2 is FQGTGA. The CDR3 DNA sequence: TGTGCCAGCAGCCCAGGGGCAGGGCAAGAGACCCAGTACTTC. It is translated as CASSPGAGQETQYF.

This clonotype was detected ten times or more. The V call is TRBV6-2 or TRBV6-3, the J call TRBJ1-1; 7 nucleotides agree with TRBD1. The CDR3 sequence is 15 residues long. Germline loops: CDR1 MNHEY, CDR2 SVGEGT. The ends lost 2 bases at V and 4 bases at J; junction bases unmatched: 7. This chain's CDR3 is CASSYGQGGFTEAFF. The CDR3 DNA reads TGTGCCAGCAGTTACGGGCAGGGGGGATTCACTGAAGCTTTCTTT.

This clonotype has just a few counts. The V call is TRBV7-9, the J call TRBJ1-6; 12 nucleotides agree with TRBD1. J gave up 10 bases and V 1 base, and 5 bases lay outside the gene matches. Germline CDR1 SEHNR, CDR2 FQNEAQ (reference sequence). The length of the CDR3 is 16 residues. The CDR3 region is CASSLDGTGGRSPLHF. The DNA of the CDR3 is TGTGCCAGCAGCTTAGATGGGACAGGGGGCAGATCACCCCTCCACTTT.

This clonotype appeared many times. The V call is TRBV20-1, the J call TRBJ2-1, with 9 bases aligning to TRBD1. Unmatched junction bases numbered 6, after V lost 4 bases and J lost 5 bases. The CDR3 totals 14 residues. Germline-derived CDR1 and CDR2 are DFQATT and SNEGSKA (reference sequence). The CDR3 here is CSATAGTGNNEQFF. The CDR3 nucleotides read TGCAGTGCTACCGCCGGGACAGGGAACAATGAGCAGTTCTTC.

This clonotype was seen many times. A junction boundary mismatches the germline segment, possibly from a read error. Here the CDR3 reads CASSLAPPLYDYTF. Written as DNA, the CDR3 is TGCGCCAGCAGCTTGGCCCCTCCGCTATATGACTACACCTTC. The V and J genes are TRBV5-1 and TRBJ1-2, with D unclear. Germline V lookup: CDR1 SGHRS, CDR2 YFSETQ. The CDR3 is 14 amino acids.

This clonotype was observed many times. The chain joins TRBV29-1 to TRBJ1-1; D is possibly TRBD1 (5 bases). Germline CDR1 SQVTM, CDR2 ANQGSEA. The CDR3 totals 14 residues. V was cut by 8 bases and J by 0 bases, with 16 bases left in between. The CDR3 loop reads CSCHGGVMNTEAFF. In DNA, the CDR3 is TGCAGCTGCCATGGGGGGGTAATGAACACTGAAGCTTTCTTT. Supplemented by reference TRBV29-1 and TRBJ1-1, the full variable domain reads SAVISQKPSRDICQRGTSLTIQCQVDSQVTMMFWYRQQPGQSLTLIATANQGSEATYESGFVIDKFPISRPNLTFSTLTVSNMSPEDSSIYLCSCHGGVMNTEAFFGQGTRLTVV.

This clonotype was detected once. This may stem from a read error, because a much larger clone lies one nucleotide away. V and J are TRBV7-2 and TRBJ2-2; TRBD2 matches 7 bases. This CDR3 spans 15 amino acids. Germline V gene data show CDR1 as SGHTA and CDR2 as FQGNSA. The trim removed 2 bases at V and 1 base at J, leaving 1 base unmatched. The CDR3 is CASSLSSGNTGELFF. CDR3 nucleotides: TGTGCCAGCAGCTTATCTAGCGGGAACACCGGGGAGCTGTTTTTT.

This clonotype was seen more than once but under ten times. The chain links TRBV5-8 to TRBJ2-5; D possibly uses TRBD1 or TRBD2 (7 bases each). Germline V gives CDR1 SGHTS, CDR2 YDEGEE. The CDR3 has 15 residues. Trimming pared 1 base from V and 5 bases from J, leaving 15 bases between. DNA of the CDR3: TGTGCCAGCAGCTTGTGGGAGGGGGCGCGGGAGACCCAGTACTTC. It encodes CASSLWEGARETQYF.

The chain recombines TRBV27 with TRBJ2-7; the match to TRBD2 covers 11 bases. The CDR3 has 18 amino acids. Germline CDR1 MNHEY, CDR2 SMNVEV (reference sequence). Trimming took 6 bases from V and 3 from J; bases not matched to a gene: 16. The CDR3, as DNA: TGTGCCAGCAGCCCCCCGGTTTTAGCGGGAGGGGGACACTACGAGCAGTACTTC. This codes for CASSPPVLAGGGHYEQYF.

The J gene is TRBJ2-6, the V gene TRBV6-1; D is uncertain. V lost 7 bases, J lost 0 bases, and 19 bases lay in between. CDR1 and CDR2 (germline): MNHNS, SASEGT. The CDR3 spans 18 residues. The CDR3 sequence: CASNLDIRENSGANVLTF. CDR3 nucleotide sequence: TGTGCCAGCAACCTAGACATCCGAGAAAACTCTGGGGCCAACGTCCTGACTTTC.

This clonotype came up many times. The chain uses TRBV20-1 and TRBJ2-7; maybe TRBD1 (6 bases). The germline CDR1 and CDR2 sequences are DFQATT and SNEGSKA (reference sequence). Trimming took off 5 bases at V and 3 bases at J, with 11 bases between the two ends. This CDR3 has 12 amino acids. CDR3 region: CSARDILYEQYF. The CDR3 region has the DNA TGCAGTGCTCGGGACATCCTCTACGAGCAGTACTTC.

This clonotype came up many times. The chain employs TRBV3-1 and TRBJ2-7; 10 nucleotides align to TRBD2. The germline CDR1 and CDR2 sequences are LGHDT and YNNKEL (reference sequence). With 2 bases clipped from V and 7 bases from J, the junction kept 2 bases outside the gene matches. This CDR3 has 13 amino acids. This CDR3 is CASSQILAGEQYF. Written as DNA, the CDR3 is TGTGCCAGCAGCCAAATACTAGCGGGGGAGCAGTACTTC.

The chain employs TRBV27 and TRBJ1-2, with D uncertain. The germline gives CDR1 MNHEY, CDR2 SMNVEV (reference sequence). This CDR3 has 13 residues. The V gene lost 3 bases and the J gene lost 4 bases, with 9 bases spanning the gap. CDR3 DNA sequence: TGTGCCAGCAGTTTTAGTCGGGGCTATGGCTACACCTTC. Amino acid sequence: CASSFSRGYGYTF.

This clonotype was observed a few times. The rearrangement links TRBV15 to TRBJ2-3; D might be TRBD1 (6 bases). V lost 0 bases to trimming and J lost 1 base, with 11 bases between them. CDR1 is LNHNV and CDR2 is YYDKDF in the germline V gene (reference sequence). This CDR3 contains 16 residues. DNA of the CDR3: TGTGCCACCAGCAGAGATCGGGCAGGGGGCACAGATACGCAGTATTTT. It is translated as CATSRDRAGGTDTQYF.